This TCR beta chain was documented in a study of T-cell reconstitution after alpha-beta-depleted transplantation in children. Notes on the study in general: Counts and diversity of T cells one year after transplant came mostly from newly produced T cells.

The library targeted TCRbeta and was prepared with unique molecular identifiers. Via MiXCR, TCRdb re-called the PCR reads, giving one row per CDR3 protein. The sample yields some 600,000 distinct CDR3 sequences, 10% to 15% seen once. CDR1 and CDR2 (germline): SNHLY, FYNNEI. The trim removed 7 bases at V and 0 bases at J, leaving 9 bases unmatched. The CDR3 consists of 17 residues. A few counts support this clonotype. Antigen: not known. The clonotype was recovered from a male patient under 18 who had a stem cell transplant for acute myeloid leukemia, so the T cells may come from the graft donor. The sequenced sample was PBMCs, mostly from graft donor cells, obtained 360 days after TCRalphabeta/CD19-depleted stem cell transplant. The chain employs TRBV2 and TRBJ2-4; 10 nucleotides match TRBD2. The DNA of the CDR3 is TGTGCCAGCAAGCGGGGACTAGCGTTCGAAGCCAAAAACATTCAGTACTTC. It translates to CASKRGLAFEAKNIQYF. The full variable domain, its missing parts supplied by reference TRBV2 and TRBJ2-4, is EPEVTQTPSHQVTQMGQEVILRCVPISNHLYFYWYRQILGQKVEFLVSFYNNEISEKSEIFDDQFSVERPDGSNFTLKIRSTKLEDSAMYFCASKRGLAFEAKNIQYFGAGTRLSVL.